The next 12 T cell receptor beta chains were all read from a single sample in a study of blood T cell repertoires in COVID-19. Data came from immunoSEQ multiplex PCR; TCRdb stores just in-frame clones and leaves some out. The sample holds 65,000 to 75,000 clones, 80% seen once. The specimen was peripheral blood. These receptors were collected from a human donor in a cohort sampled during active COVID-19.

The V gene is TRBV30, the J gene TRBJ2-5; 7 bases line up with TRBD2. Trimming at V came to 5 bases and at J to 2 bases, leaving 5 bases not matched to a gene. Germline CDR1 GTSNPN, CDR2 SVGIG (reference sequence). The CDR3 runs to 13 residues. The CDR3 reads CAWSGLIQETQYF. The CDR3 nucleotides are TGTGCCTGGTCGGGACTAATACAAGAGACCCAGTACTTC. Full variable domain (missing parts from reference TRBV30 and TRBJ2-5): SQTIHQWPATLVQPVGSPLSLECTVEGTSNPNLYWYRQAAGRGLQLLFYSVGIGQISSEVPQNLSASRPQDRQFILSSKKLLLSDSGFYLCAWSGLIQETQYFGPGTRLLVL.

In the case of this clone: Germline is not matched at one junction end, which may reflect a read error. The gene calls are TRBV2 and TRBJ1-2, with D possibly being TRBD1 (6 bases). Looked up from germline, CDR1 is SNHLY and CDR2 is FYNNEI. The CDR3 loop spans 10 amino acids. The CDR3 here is CASSVRDTSF. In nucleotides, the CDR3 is TGTGCCAGCAGCGTACGGGACACCTCCTTC.

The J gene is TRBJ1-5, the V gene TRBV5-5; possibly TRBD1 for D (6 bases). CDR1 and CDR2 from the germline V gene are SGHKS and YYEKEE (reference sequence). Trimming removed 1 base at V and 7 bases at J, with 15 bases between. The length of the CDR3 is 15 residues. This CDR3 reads CASSLLRGGGQPQHF. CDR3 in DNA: TGTGCCAGCAGCTTGCTCAGGGGTGGCGGGCAGCCCCAGCATTTT.

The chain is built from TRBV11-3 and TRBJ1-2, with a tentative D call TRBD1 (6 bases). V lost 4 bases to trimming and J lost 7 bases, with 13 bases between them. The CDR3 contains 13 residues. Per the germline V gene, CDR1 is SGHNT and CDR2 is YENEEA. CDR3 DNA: TGTGCCAGCAGCTCGACAGGAACGACTGGCTACACCTTC. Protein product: CASSSTGTTGYTF.

The CDR3 sequence is CASSKMVSSGSTDTQYF. CDR3 in DNA: TGTGCCAGCAGCAAAATGGTATCTAGCGGGAGCACAGATACGCAGTATTTT. The genes are TRBV21-1 and TRBJ2-3; the table's D call, TRBD2, was not checked against the DNA. TRBV21-1 is termed a pseudogene. The CDR3 is 17 amino acids.

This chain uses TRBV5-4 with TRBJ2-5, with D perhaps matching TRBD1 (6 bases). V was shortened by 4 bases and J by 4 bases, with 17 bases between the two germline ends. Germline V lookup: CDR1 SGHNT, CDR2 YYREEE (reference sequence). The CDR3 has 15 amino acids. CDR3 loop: CASSLPQGTTETQYF. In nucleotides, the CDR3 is TGTGCCAGCAGCCTTCCTCAGGGGACGACAGAGACCCAGTACTTC.

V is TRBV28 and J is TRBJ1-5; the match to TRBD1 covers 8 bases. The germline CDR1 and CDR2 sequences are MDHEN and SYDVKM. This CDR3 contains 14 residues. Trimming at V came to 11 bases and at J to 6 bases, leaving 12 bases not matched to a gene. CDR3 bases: TGTGCCGCACAACGGACAGGGAATTTTCAGCCCCAGCATTTT. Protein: CAAQRTGNFQPQHF.

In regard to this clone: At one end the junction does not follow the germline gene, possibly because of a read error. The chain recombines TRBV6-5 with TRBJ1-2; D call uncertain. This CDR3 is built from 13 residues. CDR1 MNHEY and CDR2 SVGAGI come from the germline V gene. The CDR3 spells CASSDSRDYGYTF. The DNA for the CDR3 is TGTGCCAGCAGTGACTCCCGGGACTATGGCTACACCTTC.

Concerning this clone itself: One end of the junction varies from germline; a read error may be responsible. The CDR3 region is CASRLVSSNEQFF. The CDR3 coding sequence is TGTGCCAGCAGACTAGTTTCCTCCAATGAGCAGTTCTTC. J is TRBJ2-1 and V is TRBV27; possibly TRBD2 for D (5 bases). The CDR3 runs to 13 residues. Germline V gene data show CDR1 as MNHEY and CDR2 as SMNVEV (reference sequence).

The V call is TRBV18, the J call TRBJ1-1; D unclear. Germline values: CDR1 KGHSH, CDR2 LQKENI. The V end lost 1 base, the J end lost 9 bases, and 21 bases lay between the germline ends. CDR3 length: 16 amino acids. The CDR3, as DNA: TGTGCCAGCTCACCACTGGAGAACCGCAGGAGGATTAAAGCTTTCTTT. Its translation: CASSPLENRRRIKAFF.

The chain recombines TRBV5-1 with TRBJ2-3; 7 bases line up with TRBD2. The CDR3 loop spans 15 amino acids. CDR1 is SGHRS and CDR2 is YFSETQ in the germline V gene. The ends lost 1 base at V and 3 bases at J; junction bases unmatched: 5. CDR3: CASSLRGGGTDTQYF. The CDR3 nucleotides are TGCGCCAGCAGCTTGAGAGGCGGGGGAACAGATACGCAGTATTTT.

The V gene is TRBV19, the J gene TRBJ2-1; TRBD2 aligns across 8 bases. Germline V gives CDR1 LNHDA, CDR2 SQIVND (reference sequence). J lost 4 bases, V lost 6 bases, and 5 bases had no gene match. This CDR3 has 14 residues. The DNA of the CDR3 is TGTGCCAGTAGGGGGACTAGGGAATACAATGAGCAGTTCTTC. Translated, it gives CASRGTREYNEQFF.